These 10 T cell receptor beta chains share one sample of origin, sequenced in a study of radiotherapy plus CTLA-4 blockade in lung cancer. The assay was immunoSEQ multiplex PCR, and TCRdb's table has in-frame clones only and misses some. The sample contains 65,000 to 95,000 clones, around 86% of which appear only once. The input for sequencing was peripheral blood, taken from a patient treated with radiotherapy plus ipilimumab. Every receptor here comes from a human donor with non-small cell lung cancer that progressed on radiotherapy plus ipilimumab.

V is TRBV7-2 and J is TRBJ1-5; D is ambiguous. Trimming stripped 7 bases from V and 10 bases from J, with 14 bases between. This CDR3 has 12 residues. Looked up from germline, CDR1 is SGHTA and CDR2 is FQGNSA. The CDR3 is CASTRAGSPQHF. The CDR3 DNA reads as TGTGCCAGCACCCGAGCCGGCAGTCCCCAGCATTTT. Supplemented by reference TRBV7-2 and TRBJ1-5, the full variable domain reads GAGVSQSPSNKVTEKGKDVELRCDPISGHTALYWYRQSLGQGLEFLIYFQGNSAPDKSGLPSDRFSAERTGGSVSTLTIQRTQQEDSAVYLCASTRAGSPQHFGDGTRLSIL.

This chain connects TRBV13 to TRBJ2-3; D remains ambiguous. Trimming shortened V by 5 bases and J by 6 bases, and 18 bases separated the two germline ends. This CDR3 comprises 15 residues. The germline CDR1 and CDR2 sequences are PRHDT and FYEKMQ (reference sequence). The CDR3 protein is CASSRFGTGSDTQYF. Written as DNA, the CDR3 is TGTGCCAGCAGCCGGTTTGGAACCGGGTCCGATACGCAGTATTTT.

The V gene is TRBV6-1, the J gene TRBJ2-5, with D perhaps matching TRBD2 (5 bases). Gene TRBJ2-7 matches the end of the DNA better, so the J call may be wrong. This CDR3 has 11 amino acids. Germline V gene sequence: CDR1 MNHNS, CDR2 SASEGT. CDR3 loop: CASRGIYEQYF. CDR3 nucleotide sequence: TGTGCCAGCCGAGGGATCTACGAGCAGTACTTC.

This chain connects TRBV5-6 to TRBJ2-7; 10 bases are shared with TRBD1. CDR3 length equals 15 residues. CDR1 is SGHDT and CDR2 is YYEEEE in the germline V gene. The J segment lost 2 bases and the V segment lost 1 base, leaving 3 bases of the junction unmatched. The CDR3 sequence is CASSLLGTGAYEQYF. CDR3 sequence (DNA): TGTGCCAGCAGCTTGTTGGGGACAGGGGCCTACGAGCAGTACTTC.

The chain combines TRBV15 with TRBJ1-1; D remains ambiguous. V was trimmed by 3 bases and J by 3 bases, leaving 14 bases between them. The CDR3 consists of 15 residues. The germline gives CDR1 LNHNV, CDR2 YYDKDF (reference sequence). The CDR3 coding sequence is TGTGCCACCAGCAGGATGTGGGGAGGTGACACTGAAGCTTTCTTT. Protein sequence: CATSRMWGGDTEAFF.

The sample holds a few counts of this clone. The rearrangement links TRBV18 to TRBJ1-4, with D uncertain. The CDR3 extends over 14 amino acids. The germline CDR1 and CDR2 sequences are KGHSH and LQKENI. V was clipped by 4 bases and J by 0 bases, with 6 bases between them. CDR3 region: CASSRAATNEKLFF. CDR3 in DNA: TGTGCCAGCTCACGGGCAGCAACTAATGAAAAACTGTTTTTT.

A single count supports this clone. CDR3 coding DNA: TGTGCCTGGGCCCCCTTGGGGAGTTATCAGCCCCAGCATTTT. Its protein product is CAWAPLGSYQPQHF. The V call is TRBV30, the J call TRBJ1-5, with D hard to call. Germline V lookup: CDR1 GTSNPN, CDR2 SVGIG (reference sequence). Trimming shortened V by 5 bases and J by 5 bases, and 16 bases separated the two germline ends. There are 14 residues in the CDR3.

About this clone itself: The junction and the germline gene differ at one end; a read error may be behind it. The chain joins TRBV7-7 to TRBJ2-1; the D gene is possibly TRBD1 (5 bases). Germline V CDR1 and CDR2: SSHAT, FNYEAQ (reference sequence). This CDR3 has 15 residues. The CDR3: CASSLGLSSYNEQFF. The DNA for the CDR3 is TGTGCTAGCAGCTTGGGGCTTAGCTCCTACAATGAGCAGTTCTTC.

The chain is built from TRBV4-1 and TRBJ2-5, with 12 nucleotides matching TRBD2. The CDR3 is 17 residues long. The trim removed 3 bases at V and 4 bases at J, leaving 9 bases unmatched. Germline V gives CDR1 MGHRA, CDR2 YSYEKL. Here the CDR3 reads CASSQGTSGRRPETQYF. The CDR3 bases are TGCGCCAGCAGCCAGGGTACTAGCGGGAGGAGGCCAGAGACCCAGTACTTC.

The chain employs TRBV7-6 and TRBJ2-1; no reliable D call. CDR1 and CDR2 (germline): SGHVS, FNYEAQ. The CDR3 is made up of 13 amino acids. V was clipped by 4 bases and J by 4 bases, with 8 bases between them. This CDR3 reads CASSYAEYNEQFF. CDR3 coding DNA: TGTGCCAGCAGCTATGCGGAATACAATGAGCAGTTCTTC.